Listed here are 15 T cell receptor beta chains from one sample, sequenced in a study of cytomegalovirus exposure and HLA in healthy donors. The PCR ran on 60 Vbeta and 13 Jbeta primers. Data came from immunoSEQ multiplex PCR; TCRdb stores just in-frame clones and leaves some out. The table shows 190,000 or so clones, with less than 90% occurring only once. The specimen sequenced was PBMCs. The receptors were gathered from a man aged 50-60 years in good health and CMV-seronegative.

Here the CDR3 DNA reads TGTGCCAGCTCACCACCAGCTCAATATGAGCAGTTCTTC. This translates into CASSPPAQYEQFF. The chain is built from TRBV18 and TRBJ2-1, with no clear D. The CDR3 is 13 residues long. Germline V lookup: CDR1 KGHSH, CDR2 LQKENI. The ends were cut back, 0 bases at V and 8 bases at J, with 8 bases in the middle.

The rearrangement uses TRBV2 and TRBJ1-5; possible D gene TRBD1, 5 bases. Trimming shortened V by 6 bases and J by 6 bases, and 18 bases separated the two germline ends. The CDR3 extends over 15 amino acids. Germline V gene data show CDR1 as SNHLY and CDR2 as FYNNEI. The DNA of the CDR3 is TGTGCCAGCAGGAAGGAGGGGATGCAAGGTCAGCCCCAGCATTTT. Its translation is CASRKEGMQGQPQHF. The variable domain in full, completed from reference TRBV2 and TRBJ1-5, reads EPEVTQTPSHQVTQMGQEVILRCVPISNHLYFYWYRQILGQKVEFLVSFYNNEISEKSEIFDDQFSVERPDGSNFTLKIRSTKLEDSAMYFCASRKEGMQGQPQHFGDGTRLSIL.

The chain joins TRBV4-2 to TRBJ2-2; D possibly corresponds to TRBD2 (7 bases). CDR1 LGHNA and CDR2 YNFKEQ come from the germline V gene. Trimming took off 6 bases at V and 3 bases at J, with 14 bases between the two ends. The CDR3 totals 15 residues. CDR3 in amino acids: CASRGEGGDTGELFF. The CDR3 DNA sequence: TGTGCCAGCAGGGGGGAAGGGGGGGACACCGGGGAGCTGTTTTTT.

This chain joins TRBV10-1 and TRBJ2-4; 11 positions agree with TRBD1. The CDR3 is 17 residues long. The trim removed 5 bases at V and 8 bases at J, leaving 14 bases unmatched. CDR1 is WNHNN and CDR2 is SYGVQD in the germline V gene (reference sequence). The chain's CDR3 is CASSPPWTGGARDIQYF. The CDR3 DNA reads as TGCGCCAGCAGTCCCCCCTGGACAGGGGGCGCGAGGGACATTCAGTACTTC.

The genes are TRBV19 and TRBJ1-5; D unclear. This CDR3 region has 15 residues. Trimming stripped 3 bases from V and 4 bases from J, with 13 bases between. CDR1 and CDR2 from the germline V gene are LNHDA and SQIVND (reference sequence). The CDR3, as DNA: TGTGCCAGTAGTATTGGAGTTCGAGGTAATCAGCCCCAGCATTTT. This gives the protein CASSIGVRGNQPQHF.

V is TRBV5-1 and J is TRBJ2-1; 9 positions agree with TRBD2. V lost 0 bases, J lost 5 bases, and 3 bases stayed unmatched. Per germline, CDR1 SGHRS and CDR2 YFSETQ. This CDR3 has 15 amino acids. DNA for the CDR3: TGCGCCAGCAGCTTGGCTCTAGCGGGGAACAATGAGCAGTTCTTC. It codes for CASSLALAGNNEQFF.

The chain joins TRBV9 to TRBJ2-1; tentatively, D is TRBD2 (6 bases). Per the germline V gene, CDR1 is SGDLS and CDR2 is YYNGEE. This CDR3 comprises 18 residues. V was shortened by 4 bases and J by 0 bases, with 20 bases between the two germline ends. CDR3 protein: CASSSREIGASSYNEQFF. The CDR3 DNA reads as TGTGCCAGCAGCTCGCGGGAAATCGGGGCTAGCTCCTACAATGAGCAGTTCTTC. Full variable domain (missing parts from reference TRBV9 and TRBJ2-1): DSGVTQTPKHLITATGQRVTLRCSPRSGDLSVYWYQQSLDQGLQFLIQYYNGEERAKGNILERFSAQQFPDLHSELNLSSLELGDSALYFCASSSREIGASSYNEQFFGPGTRLTVL.

The chain is built from TRBV11-2 and TRBJ1-5; TRBD1 matches at 7 bases. The V segment lost 3 bases and the J segment 7 bases; nucleotides outside the gene matches: 6. Germline CDR1 and CDR2: SGHAT and FQNNGV. The CDR3 length is 14 residues. The chain's CDR3 is CASSFQGVGQPQHF. The DNA for the CDR3 is TGTGCCAGCAGCTTTCAGGGGGTAGGGCAGCCCCAGCATTTT.

The genes are TRBV7-9 and TRBJ1-5, with TRBD1 matching over 8 bases. Trimming took 5 bases from V and 4 from J; bases not matched to a gene: 4. Germline CDR1 and CDR2: SEHNR and FQNEAQ (reference sequence). The CDR3 sequence is 14 residues long. CDR3 sequence (DNA): TGTGCCAGCAGCCGACAGGGGTTAAATCAGCCCCAGCATTTT. This encodes CASSRQGLNQPQHF.

The chain couples TRBV14 to TRBJ2-5; TRBD1 matches 7 bases. The better agreement between TRBJ2-7 and the DNA end casts doubt on the J call. Looked up from germline, CDR1 is SGHDN and CDR2 is FVKESK. This CDR3 spans 13 amino acids. The CDR3 bases are TGTGCCAGCAGGCCGACAGGGCCTCGCGAGCAGTACTTC. It encodes CASRPTGPREQYF.

V is TRBV6-1 and J is TRBJ2-7; D remains unclear. The CDR3 spans 14 residues. CDR1 and CDR2 from the germline V gene are MNHNS and SASEGT. With 6 bases removed from V and 4 bases from J, the gap between germline ends came to 16 bases. CDR3 loop: CASRQYMGDYEQYF. CDR3 nucleotide sequence: TGTGCCAGCAGACAATACATGGGCGATTACGAGCAGTACTTC.

This clone was detected a few times. This chain links TRBV6-1 with TRBJ2-3, with D uncertain. Germline CDR1 reads MNHNS; CDR2 reads SASEGT. The CDR3 sequence is 13 residues long. V lost 3 bases to trimming and J lost 3 bases, with 7 bases between them. CDR3 region: CASSDPDTDTQYF. Written as DNA, the CDR3 is TGTGCCAGCAGTGACCCAGATACAGATACGCAGTATTTT.

V is TRBV28 and J is TRBJ2-3; 10 positions match TRBD2. V trimming: 7 bases; J trimming: 8 bases; junction bases outside the gene matches: 9. CDR3 size: 14 residues. Germline V gives CDR1 MDHEN, CDR2 SYDVKM. The CDR3: CASTPGTSAPTQYF. The DNA of the CDR3 is TGTGCCAGCACCCCGGGGACTAGCGCCCCTACGCAGTATTTT.

The chain has TRBV9 and TRBJ2-5, with D uncertain. This CDR3 region has 14 residues. Between the trimmed V and J ends, which lost 0 bases and 3 bases, there was a span of 9 bases. Germline V gene sequence: CDR1 SGDLS, CDR2 YYNGEE. The CDR3 DNA sequence: TGTGCCAGCAGCGTAGGATACTTAAAAGAGACCCAGTACTTC. This encodes CASSVGYLKETQYF. Complete variable domain (other parts from reference TRBV9 and TRBJ2-5): DSGVTQTPKHLITATGQRVTLRCSPRSGDLSVYWYQQSLDQGLQFLIQYYNGEERAKGNILERFSAQQFPDLHSELNLSSLELGDSALYFCASSVGYLKETQYFGPGTRLLVL.

The chain combines TRBV27 with TRBJ2-7, with D possibly being TRBD1 (5 bases). The CDR3 spans 14 residues. Germline CDR1 MNHEY, CDR2 SMNVEV (reference sequence). V was clipped by 4 bases and J by 0 bases, with 10 bases between them. The CDR3 DNA follows: TGTGCCAGCAGTTGGACACGTAACTCCTACGAGCAGTACTTC. Its translation is CASSWTRNSYEQYF.